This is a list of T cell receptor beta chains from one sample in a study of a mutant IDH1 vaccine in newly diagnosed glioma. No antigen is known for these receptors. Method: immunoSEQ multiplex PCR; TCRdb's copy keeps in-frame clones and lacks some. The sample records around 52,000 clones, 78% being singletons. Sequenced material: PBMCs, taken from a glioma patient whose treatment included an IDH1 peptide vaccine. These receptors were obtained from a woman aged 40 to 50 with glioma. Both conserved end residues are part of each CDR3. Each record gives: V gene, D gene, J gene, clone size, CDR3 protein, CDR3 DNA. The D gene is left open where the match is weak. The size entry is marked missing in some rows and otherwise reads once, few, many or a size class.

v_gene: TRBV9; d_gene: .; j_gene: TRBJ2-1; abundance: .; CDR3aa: CASSVGLAYEQFF; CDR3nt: TGTGCCAGCAGCGTAGGGCTAGCCTATGAGCAGTTCTTC
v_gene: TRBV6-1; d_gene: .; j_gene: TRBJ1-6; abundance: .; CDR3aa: CASSEAPGSSYNSPLHF; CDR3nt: TGTGCCAGCAGTGAAGCCCCAGGGAGCTCCTATAATTCACCCCTCCACTTT
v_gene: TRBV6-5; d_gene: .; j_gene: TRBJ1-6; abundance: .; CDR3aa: CASSYSGNYPSPLHF; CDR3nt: TGTGCCAGCAGTTACTCGGGCAATTACCCTTCACCCCTCCACTTT
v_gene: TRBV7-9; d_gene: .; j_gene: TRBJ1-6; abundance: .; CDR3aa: CASSLYSNNSPLHF; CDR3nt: TGTGCCAGCAGCTTGTACTCGAATAATTCACCCCTCCACTTT
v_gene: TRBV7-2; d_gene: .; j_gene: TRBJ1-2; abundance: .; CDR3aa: CASSTSGGTFTEDYGYTF; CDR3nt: TGTGCCAGCTCTACGTCCGGGGGGACATTTACCGAAGACTATGGCTACACCTTC
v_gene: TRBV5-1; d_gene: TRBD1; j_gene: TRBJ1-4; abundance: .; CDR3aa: CASSLYRGEDEKLFF; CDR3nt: TGCGCCAGCAGCCTATACAGGGGGGAAGATGAAAAACTGTTTTTT
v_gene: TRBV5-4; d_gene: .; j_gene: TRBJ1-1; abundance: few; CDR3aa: CASSSQGGAGSYTEAFF; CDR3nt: TGTGCCAGCAGCTCCCAGGGTGGGGCAGGAAGTTATACTGAAGCTTTCTTT
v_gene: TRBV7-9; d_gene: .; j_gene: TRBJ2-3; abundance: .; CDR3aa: CASRAARSTDTQYF; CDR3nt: TGTGCCAGCAGAGCGGCGAGAAGCACAGATACGCAGTATTTT
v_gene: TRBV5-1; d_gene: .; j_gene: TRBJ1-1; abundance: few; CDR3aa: CASSLQGPLNTEAFF; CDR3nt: TGCGCCAGCAGCTTGCAGGGGCCCTTGAACACTGAAGCTTTCTTT
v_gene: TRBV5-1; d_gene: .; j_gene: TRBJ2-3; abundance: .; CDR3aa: CASSLGQIADTQYF; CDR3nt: TGCGCCAGCAGCTTGGGACAGATAGCAGATACGCAGTATTTT
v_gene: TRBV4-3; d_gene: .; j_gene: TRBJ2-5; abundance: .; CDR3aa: CASSRILDGKETQYF; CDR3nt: TGCGCCAGCAGCCGTATTCTGGACGGAAAAGAGACCCAGTACTTC
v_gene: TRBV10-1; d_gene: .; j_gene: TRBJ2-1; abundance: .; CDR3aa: CASSESVRGANEQFF; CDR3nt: TGCGCCAGCAGTGAATCGGTGAGGGGAGCCAATGAGCAGTTCTTC
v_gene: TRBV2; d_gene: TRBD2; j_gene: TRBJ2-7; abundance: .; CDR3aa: CASSEWTSNEYEQYF; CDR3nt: TGTGCCAGCAGTGAATGGACTAGCAACGAGTACGAGCAGTACTTC
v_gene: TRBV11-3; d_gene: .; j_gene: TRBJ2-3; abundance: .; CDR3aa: CASSPRTAPDTQYF; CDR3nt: TGTGCCAGCAGCCCTCGGACTGCTCCAGATACGCAGTATTTT
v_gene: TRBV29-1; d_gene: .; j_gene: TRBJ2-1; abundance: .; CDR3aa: CSVIWSGDTSSYNEQFF; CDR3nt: TGCAGCGTCATATGGTCCGGGGACACGAGCTCCTACAATGAGCAGTTCTTC
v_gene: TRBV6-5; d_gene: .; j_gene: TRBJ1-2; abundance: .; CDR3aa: CASSYFRASGYGYTF; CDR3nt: TGTGCCAGCAGTTACTTCAGGGCATCGGGCTATGGCTACACCTTC
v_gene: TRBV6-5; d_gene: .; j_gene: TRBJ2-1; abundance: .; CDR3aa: CASSPKAGAGQVF; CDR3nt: TGTGCCAGCAGTCCCAAGGCGGGGGCGGGACAGGTCTTC
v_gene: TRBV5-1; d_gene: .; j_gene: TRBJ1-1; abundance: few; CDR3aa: CASSLLGQGTEAFF; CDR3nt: TGCGCCAGCAGCTTGCTAGGGCAAGGCACTGAAGCTTTCTTT
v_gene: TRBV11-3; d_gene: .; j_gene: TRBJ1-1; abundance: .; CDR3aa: CASSLGYPEVDTEAFF; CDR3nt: TGTGCCAGCTCCTTAGGGTACCCGGAGGTGGACACTGAAGCTTTCTTT
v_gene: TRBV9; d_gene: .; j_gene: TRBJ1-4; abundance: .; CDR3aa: CASSAEGSPNEKLFF; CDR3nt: TGTGCCAGCAGCGCCGAGGGCAGTCCTAATGAAAAACTGTTTTTT
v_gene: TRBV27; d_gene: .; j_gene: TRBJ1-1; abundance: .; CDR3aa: CASSFPGSLGEAFF; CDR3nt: TGTGCCAGCAGTTTTCCAGGGAGTCTAGGTGAAGCTTTCTTT
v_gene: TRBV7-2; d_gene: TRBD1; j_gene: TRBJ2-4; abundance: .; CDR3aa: CASSLEGQVNEAKNIQYF; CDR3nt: TGTGCCAGCAGCTTAGAGGGACAGGTTAACGAGGCCAAAAACATTCAGTACTTC
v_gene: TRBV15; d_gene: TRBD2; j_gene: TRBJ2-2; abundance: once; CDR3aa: CATSSSGGYTGELFF; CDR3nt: TGTGCCACCAGTTCGAGCGGGGGATACACCGGGGAGCTGTTTTTT
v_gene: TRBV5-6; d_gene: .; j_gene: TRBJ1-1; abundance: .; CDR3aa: CASSLRQRVTEAFF; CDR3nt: TGTGCCAGCAGCTTGAGGCAGAGGGTCACTGAAGCTTTCTTT
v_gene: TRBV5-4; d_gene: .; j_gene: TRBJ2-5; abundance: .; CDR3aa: CASSWEGGETQYF; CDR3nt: TGTGCCAGCAGCTGGGAAGGAGGAGAGACCCAGTACTTC